The sequence of this TCR beta chain was determined in a study of beta chain features in type 1 diabetes. Sequenced material consisted of expressed TCRB transcripts (all of the isolated RNA was reverse transcribed). Repertoires were generated with immunoSEQ multiplex PCR, while TCRdb's copy carries only in-frame clones and drops some. The sample contains about 330,000 clones, 11% of which appear only once. Unmatched junction bases numbered 6, after V lost 2 bases and J lost 8 bases. Looked up from germline, CDR1 is SQVTM and CDR2 is ANQGSEA. The CDR3 loop spans 13 amino acids. This sequence joins TRBV29-1 and TRBJ2-1; 7 positions match TRBD2. This TCR was recovered from a woman aged 25 to 39 in good health. Sequences were obtained from naive CD4+ T cells from blood. The CDR3 nucleotides are TGCAGCGTTGAAAAGGGGAGGGCCCATGAGCAGTTCTTC. Protein: CSVEKGRAHEQFF.